A few counts support the clone carrying this T cell receptor beta chain. Its target is unknown. Germline V gene data show CDR1 as SNHLY and CDR2 as FYNNEI. The CDR3 has 13 amino acids. Trimming removed 3 bases from V and 5 bases from J; junction bases left unmatched: 4. The data belong to a study of T-cell reconstitution after alpha-beta-depleted transplantation in children. Study-level points and caveats: After transplant, at about two months, alpha-beta T cells were reportedly derived from several hundred expanded graft clones. It was surviving recipient T cells and thymic progenitors that gave some patients high TCRbeta diversity at day 60. T-cell counts and diversity were attributed mostly to newly produced T cells one year after transplant.

For TCRbeta, the library was prepared with unique molecular identifiers. MiXCR was run by TCRdb on the PCR reads, yielding one entry per CDR3 protein. The table includes about 980,000 distinct CDR3 sequences, 25% to 30% detected once. The source was PBMCs, mostly from graft donor cells, collected 360 days after TCRalphabeta/CD19-depleted stem cell transplant. The clonotype comes from a boy in the first two years of life who had a stem cell transplant for SCID, so the T cells may come from the graft donor. The J gene is TRBJ2-7, the V gene TRBV2; 7 bases are shared with TRBD1. The CDR3 here is CASSETGLHEQYF. CDR3 nucleotides: TGTGCCAGCAGTGAGACAGGGTTGCACGAGCAGTACTTC. Full variable domain (outside the CDR3, taken from reference TRBV2 and TRBJ2-7): EPEVTQTPSHQVTQMGQEVILRCVPISNHLYFYWYRQILGQKVEFLVSFYNNEISEKSEIFDDQFSVERPDGSNFTLKIRSTKLEDSAMYFCASSETGLHEQYFGPGTRLTVT.